The 22 T cell receptor beta chains below all came from one sample that was sequenced in a study of early T cells in non-severe SARS-CoV-2 infection. TCRdb ran MiXCR on the 5' RACE reads and lists one entry per CDR3 protein. The sample lists tens of thousands of distinct CDR3 sequences; about 12% were seen once. The source material was whole blood, sampled at baseline. Source of these receptors: an adult who was a healthcare worker with PCR-confirmed SARS-CoV-2 infection or an uninfected control (not recorded which). The donor label of this sample is uncertain.

This chain connects TRBV7-6 to TRBJ2-1; a weak D match, TRBD2 (5 bases). With 5 bases removed from V and 5 bases from J, the gap between germline ends came to 13 bases. This CDR3 is built from 14 residues. In germline, CDR1 is SGHVS, CDR2 FNYEAQ. The CDR3 spells CASSPLSSHNEQFF. As DNA, the CDR3 is TGTGCCAGCAGCCCTCTCTCTAGCCACAATGAGCAGTTCTTC.

The sample holds a few counts of this clonotype. The chain links TRBV2 to TRBJ1-5, with D uncertain. Germline-derived CDR1 and CDR2 are SNHLY and FYNNEI. There are 16 residues in the CDR3. V lost 6 bases and J 4 bases, leaving 19 bases between the germline ends. The CDR3 spells CASSNKVETRNQPQHF. In nucleotides, the CDR3 is TGTGCCAGCAGCAACAAAGTAGAGACACGGAATCAGCCCCAGCATTTT.

The rearrangement links TRBV13 to TRBJ1-1; perhaps TRBD1 as D (6 bases). The CDR3 extends over 19 amino acids. V lost 4 bases and J 1 base, leaving 25 bases between the germline ends. Germline V CDR1 and CDR2: PRHDT, FYEKMQ (reference sequence). CDR3 protein: CASSSTPHSGAGGNTEAFF. CDR3 nucleotides: TGTGCCAGCAGCTCTACCCCTCACTCAGGGGCTGGAGGGAACACTGAAGCTTTCTTT.

CDR3 in DNA: TGCAGTGCTAGATCCGGGACAGCACAAGAGACCCAGTACTTC. Translating it yields CSARSGTAQETQYF. The J gene is TRBJ2-5, the V gene TRBV20-1, with 7 bases lining up with TRBD1. The CDR3 has 14 residues. The germline CDR1 and CDR2 sequences are DFQATT and SNEGSKA (reference sequence). V lost 2 bases to trimming and J lost 2 bases; unmatched junction nucleotides: 5.

There are many counts of this clonotype. The chain couples TRBV10-2 to TRBJ2-1; D possibly corresponds to TRBD2 (6 bases). Trimming cost V 6 bases and J 15 bases, with 18 bases left between them. The CDR3 is 12 amino acids. CDR1 and CDR2 from the germline V gene are WSHSY and SAAADI. CDR3 loop: CASSGGGSLGFF. The CDR3 DNA is TGCGCCAGCAGCGGTGGGGGGTCTCTGGGGTTCTTC.

In its sample, this clonotype was seen a few times. The CDR3 loop reads CASSPRTAITGELFF. In DNA form, the CDR3 reads TGTGCCAGCAGCCCTAGGACAGCAATCACCGGGGAGCTGTTTTTT. The V call is TRBV12-3 or TRBV12-4, the J call TRBJ2-2; the D gene is possibly TRBD1 (6 bases). The CDR3 runs to 15 residues. V lost 6 bases and J 4 bases, leaving 15 bases between the germline ends.

This clonotype was seen a few times. The chain uses TRBV6-1 and TRBJ1-4; D not certain. The V gene's germline CDR1 is MNHNS and CDR2 SASEGT. Between the trimmed V and J ends, which lost 0 bases and 5 bases, there was a span of 10 bases. The CDR3 runs 15 residues. Here the CDR3 reads CASSEAPVLNEKLFF. CDR3 sequence (DNA): TGTGCCAGCAGTGAAGCCCCGGTCCTAAATGAAAAACTGTTTTTT.

The chain carries TRBV12-2 and TRBJ2-7. TRBV12-2 is a documented pseudogene. The CDR3 loop spans 14 amino acids. CDR3 nucleotides: TGTGCAAGTCGCTTATTCGGGACCTCCTACGAGCAGTACGTC. This sequence encodes CASRLFGTSYEQYV.

Ten or more counts support this clonotype. The chain employs TRBV12-3 or TRBV12-4 and TRBJ2-2, with D unclear. This CDR3 contains 13 residues. The V and J ends lost 6 bases and 0 bases respectively, with 5 bases between them. The CDR3 region has the DNA TGTGCCAGCAGCCGGTCGAACACCGGGGAGCTGTTTTTT. Translation gives CASSRSNTGELFF.

In this sample, this clonotype turned up a few times. The chain is built from TRBV20-1 and TRBJ2-5; 7 bases are a match to TRBD1. Trimming took 6 bases from V and 2 from J; bases not matched to a gene: 9. The length of the CDR3 is 14 residues. CDR1 is DFQATT and CDR2 is SNEGSKA in the germline V gene (reference sequence). The CDR3 DNA reads TGCAGTGCCCCACCACAGGGGCCTCAAGAGACCCAGTACTTC. Protein product: CSAPPQGPQETQYF.

The chain combines TRBV5-4 with TRBJ2-2; no definite D call. This CDR3 contains 16 residues. V was cut by 0 bases and J by 0 bases, with 9 bases left in between. CDR1 SGHNT and CDR2 YYREEE come from the germline V gene (reference sequence). The CDR3: CASSLGSSANTGELFF. The CDR3 DNA sequence: TGTGCCAGCAGCTTGGGTTCCTCCGCGAACACCGGGGAGCTGTTTTTT.

V is TRBV12-3 or TRBV12-4 and J is TRBJ2-4, with D possibly TRBD1 on 6 matching bases. The CDR3 contains 14 residues. V was pared by 6 bases and J by 9 bases, with 18 bases between. The CDR3 bases are TGTGCCAGCAGCCCTGGACAGTCCCCCGGCATTCAGTACTTC. Amino acids: CASSPGQSPGIQYF.

In its sample, this clonotype was seen a few times. The rearrangement uses TRBV7-2 and TRBJ2-5; tentatively, D is TRBD2 (6 bases). CDR3 length: 15 amino acids. V lost 0 bases, J lost 1 base, and 9 bases lay in between. Per the germline V gene, CDR1 is SGHTA and CDR2 is FQGNSA. CDR3 coding DNA: TGTGCCAGCAGCTTAGCCCCGGGACTCCAAGAGACCCAGTACTTC. Its protein is CASSLAPGLQETQYF.

This clonotype showed up many times. The V call is TRBV3-1, the J call TRBJ1-1; 7 bases agree with TRBD1. V was pared by 0 bases and J by 6 bases, with 7 bases of the junction left unmatched. Looked up from germline, CDR1 is LGHDT and CDR2 is YNNKEL (reference sequence). CDR3 length: 15 amino acids. DNA for the CDR3: TGTGCCAGCAGCCAAGATGGGGTCAGGGGGGCTGAAGCTTTCTTT. Protein: CASSQDGVRGAEAFF.

This clonotype was detected only a few times. This CDR3 is CASSLAANLRTDTQYF. The CDR3 nucleotides read TGTGCCAGCAGCTTGGCGGCTAACCTTCGCACAGATACGCAGTATTTT. The rearrangement uses TRBV5-6 and TRBJ2-3; unclear D gene. Germline CDR1 and CDR2: SGHDT and YYEEEE. The CDR3 runs to 16 residues. V gave up 0 bases and J gave up 1 base, with 12 bases separating them. The whole variable domain, remainder taken from reference TRBV5-6 and TRBJ2-3, is DAGVTQSPTHLIKTRGQQVTLRCSPKSGHDTVSWYQQALGQGPQFIFQYYEEEERQRGNFPDRFSGHQFPNYSSELNVNALLLGDSALYLCASSLAANLRTDTQYFGPGTRLTVL.

This clonotype has only a few counts. This chain connects TRBV12-3 or TRBV12-4 to TRBJ1-6; no reliable D call. Trimming stripped 6 bases from V and 7 bases from J, with 13 bases between. This CDR3 contains 14 residues. CDR3 DNA sequence: TGTGCCAGCAGCCCCAATCGGCCGAATTCACCCCTCCACTTT. It specifies CASSPNRPNSPLHF.

The chain has TRBV5-5 and TRBJ2-3, with TRBD2 matching 10 bases. This CDR3 is 15 amino acids long. Germline CDR1 reads SGHKS; CDR2 reads YYEKEE (reference sequence). V lost 4 bases and J lost 2; bases outside the gene matches: 4. The DNA for the CDR3 is TGTGCCAGCAGCCGGACTAGCGGATACACAGATACGCAGTATTTT. Translating gives CASSRTSGYTDTQYF. Complete variable domain (other parts from reference TRBV5-5 and TRBJ2-3): DAGVTQSPTHLIKTRGQQVTLRCSPISGHKSVSWYQQVLGQGPQFIFQYYEKEERGRGNFPDRFSARQFPNYSSELNVNALLLGDSALYLCASSRTSGYTDTQYFGPGTRLTVL.

This clonotype was detected ten times or more. The CDR3, as DNA: TGCGCCAGCACCCTAGGATCGAACACTGAAGCTTTCTTT. Translating gives CASTLGSNTEAFF. The chain couples TRBV10-2 to TRBJ1-1; D remains ambiguous. The CDR3 runs to 13 residues. V lost 7 bases to trimming and J lost 1 base, with 10 bases between them. The germline V gene has CDR1 WSHSY and CDR2 SAAADI.

This clonotype has a handful of counts. The rearrangement uses TRBV7-9 and TRBJ2-1; D is uncertain. The ends were cut back, 5 bases at V and 8 bases at J, with 7 bases in the middle. Germline V gives CDR1 SEHNR, CDR2 FQNEAQ (reference sequence). CDR3 length: 11 residues. CDR3 DNA: TGTGCCAGCAGCCCCCAACATGAGCAGTTCTTC. Protein: CASSPQHEQFF.

The chain carries TRBV12-3 or TRBV12-4 and TRBJ1-2; 7 nucleotides match TRBD1. With 1 base clipped from V and 5 bases from J, the junction kept 4 bases outside the gene matches. The CDR3 covers 14 residues. CDR3 sequence: CASSLGSGGYGYTF. The CDR3 nucleotides read TGTGCCAGCAGTTTAGGGTCAGGGGGTTATGGCTACACCTTC.

This clonotype was observed many times. This chain joins TRBV4-1 and TRBJ1-2; tentatively, D is TRBD1 (5 bases). Germline-derived CDR1 and CDR2 are MGHRA and YSYEKL. CDR3 size: 15 residues. The germline V and J ends were trimmed by 0 bases and 4 bases, with 12 bases remaining between them. The CDR3 bases are TGCGCCAGCAGCCAAGATTACGGGACGAGCTATGGCTACACCTTC. Protein product: CASSQDYGTSYGYTF.

A few counts support this clonotype. The chain has TRBV7-8 and TRBJ2-1; 11 bases map to TRBD2. CDR1 and CDR2 (germline): SGHVS, FQNEAQ. The length of the CDR3 is 16 residues. V shed 4 bases and J 3 bases; nucleotides not matched to a gene: 5. Here the CDR3 DNA reads TGTGCCAGCAGCTGGGGGACTAGCGGCGTCTACAATGAGCAGTTCTTC. It specifies CASSWGTSGVYNEQFF.